These 2 T cell receptor beta chains originate from one sample sequenced in a study of shared clonotypes between healthy human individuals (dated by TCRdb to the early 2020s). Libraries came from the immunoSEQ multiplex PCR assay. TCRdb's version of the immuneACCESS table is confined to in-frame rearrangements and falls short of the full clone set. An unresolved V gene accounts for under half of the shortfall where checked; the remainder is of unknown origin. This sample has under 1,100,000 clones in its table, and 75% of those were observed once. Together, the top ten hold over 1.3% of the sample. Source material: memory CD4+ T cells sorted from blood. This specimen's cell subset or site label, per the study, means: CD45RA-negative fraction. All receptors come from a man aged 18-30 years in good health.

This chain connects TRBV19 to TRBJ2-6, with D uncertain. CDR3 length: 13 residues. V lost 7 bases to trimming and J lost 0 bases, with 4 bases between them. The germline CDR1 and CDR2 sequences are LNHDA and SQIVND (reference sequence). The DNA of the CDR3 is TGTGCCAGTACCCGCTCTGGGGCCAACGTCCTGACTTTC. Amino acid sequence: CASTRSGANVLTF.

The chain recombines TRBV27 with TRBJ2-3; TRBD1 matches 7 bases. CDR3 size: 15 residues. Losses at the gene ends were 4 bases for V and 7 bases for J; bases not matched to a gene: 11. Looked up from germline, CDR1 is MNHEY and CDR2 is SMNVEV (reference sequence). The CDR3 DNA sequence: TGTGCCAGCAGTTCGGCGACCAAGGGGGCAAATACGCAGTATTTT. Translated, it gives CASSSATKGANTQYF.